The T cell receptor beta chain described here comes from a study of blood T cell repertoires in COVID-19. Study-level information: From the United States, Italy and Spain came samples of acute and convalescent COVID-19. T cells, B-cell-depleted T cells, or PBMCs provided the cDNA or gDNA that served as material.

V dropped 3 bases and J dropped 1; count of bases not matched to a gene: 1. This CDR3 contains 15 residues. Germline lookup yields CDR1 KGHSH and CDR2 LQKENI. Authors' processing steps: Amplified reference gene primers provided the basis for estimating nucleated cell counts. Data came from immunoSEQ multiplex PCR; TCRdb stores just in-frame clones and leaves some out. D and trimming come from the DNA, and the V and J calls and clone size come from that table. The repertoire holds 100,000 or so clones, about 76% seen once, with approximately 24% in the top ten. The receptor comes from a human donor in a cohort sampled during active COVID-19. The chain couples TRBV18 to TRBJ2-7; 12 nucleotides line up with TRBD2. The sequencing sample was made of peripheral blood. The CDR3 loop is CASSPGLAGSYEQYF. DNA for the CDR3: TGTGCCAGCTCACCGGGACTAGCGGGTTCCTACGAGCAGTACTTC.